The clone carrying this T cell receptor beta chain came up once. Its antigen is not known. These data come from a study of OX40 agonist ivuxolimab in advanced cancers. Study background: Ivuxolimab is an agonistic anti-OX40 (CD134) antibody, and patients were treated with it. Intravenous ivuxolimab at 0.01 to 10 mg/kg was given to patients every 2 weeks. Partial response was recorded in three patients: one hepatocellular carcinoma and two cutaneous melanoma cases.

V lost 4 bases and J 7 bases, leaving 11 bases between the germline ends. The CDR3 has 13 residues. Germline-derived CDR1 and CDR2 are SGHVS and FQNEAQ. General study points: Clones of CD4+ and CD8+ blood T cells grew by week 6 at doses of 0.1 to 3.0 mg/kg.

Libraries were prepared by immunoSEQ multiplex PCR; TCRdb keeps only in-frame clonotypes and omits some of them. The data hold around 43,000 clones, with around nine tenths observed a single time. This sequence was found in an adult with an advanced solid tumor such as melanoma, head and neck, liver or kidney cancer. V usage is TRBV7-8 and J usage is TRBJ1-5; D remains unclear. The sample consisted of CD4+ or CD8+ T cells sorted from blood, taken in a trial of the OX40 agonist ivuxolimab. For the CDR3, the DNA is TGTGCCAGCAGCTATTCACCCGGCCAGCCCCAGCATTTT. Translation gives CASSYSPGQPQHF.